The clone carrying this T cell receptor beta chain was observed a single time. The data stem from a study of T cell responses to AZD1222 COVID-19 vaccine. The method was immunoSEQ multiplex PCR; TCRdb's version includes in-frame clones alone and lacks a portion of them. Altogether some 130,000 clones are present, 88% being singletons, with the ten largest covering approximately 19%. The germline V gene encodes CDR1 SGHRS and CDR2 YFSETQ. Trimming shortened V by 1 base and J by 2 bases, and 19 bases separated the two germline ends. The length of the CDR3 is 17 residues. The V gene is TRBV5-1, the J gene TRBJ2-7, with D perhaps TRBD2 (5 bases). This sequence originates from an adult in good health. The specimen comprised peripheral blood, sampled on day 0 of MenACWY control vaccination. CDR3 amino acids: CASSLPLFGGPAYEQYF. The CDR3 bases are TGCGCCAGCAGCTTGCCCCTTTTTGGCGGGCCAGCCTACGAGCAGTACTTC. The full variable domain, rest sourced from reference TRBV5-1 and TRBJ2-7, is KAGVTQTPRYLIKTRGQQVTLSCSPISGHRSVSWYQQTPGQGLQFLFEYFSETQRNKGNFPGRFSGRQFSNSRSEMNVSTLELGDSALYLCASSLPLFGGPAYEQYFGPGTRLTVT.